Below, 11 T cell receptor beta chains from the same sample are listed, as sequenced in a study of T cell responses to AZD1222 COVID-19 vaccine. Clones were sequenced by immunoSEQ multiplex PCR, and TCRdb holds only the in-frame ones, with some missing. The sample includes nearly 55,000 clones, 70% to 90% of them seen just once. The sample in question was peripheral blood, obtained 28 days after the second AZD1222 dose. These receptor sequences come from an adult who received the AZD1222 COVID-19 vaccine.

This sequence joins TRBV30 and TRBJ1-2; D is perhaps TRBD1 (5 bases). Trimming took off 6 bases at V and 8 bases at J, with 31 bases between the two ends. CDR3 size: 17 residues. Germline V gives CDR1 GTSNPN, CDR2 SVGIG (reference sequence). In DNA form, the CDR3 reads TGTGCCTGTCTTAGTGGTAATGGACACCCATCAGGAGGCGGCTACACCTTC. Its translation: CACLSGNGHPSGGGYTF.

This clone has more than one count but fewer than ten. The chain links TRBV5-1 to TRBJ1-1; TRBD1 matches 10 bases. Germline CDR1 is SGHRS and CDR2 is YFSETQ. J lost 8 bases, V lost 0 bases, and 10 bases had no gene match. The CDR3 has 16 residues. The CDR3 DNA follows: TGCGCCAGCAGCTTGGGGCCGAGGGGGACAGGGGACGAAGCTTTCTTT. Translated, it gives CASSLGPRGTGDEAFF.

The chain employs TRBV6-2 or TRBV6-3 and TRBJ1-5, with 9 bases fitting TRBD1. The J segment lost 6 bases and the V segment lost 4 bases, leaving 10 bases of the junction unmatched. Germline V CDR1 and CDR2: MNHEY, SVGEGT. The CDR3 sequence is 16 residues long. As DNA, the CDR3 is TGTGCCAGCAGTTTACAGGGGGCCAGAGGAGGTCAGCCCCAGCATTTT. Translation gives CASSLQGARGGQPQHF.

The rearrangement links TRBV7-2 to TRBJ1-2; 10 bases fit TRBD1. Germline V gene sequence: CDR1 SGHTA, CDR2 FQGNSA. This CDR3 contains 16 residues. Trimming cost V 4 bases and J 0 bases; bases outside gene matches: 5. CDR3 in amino acids: CASSSRTGGSNYGYTF. The CDR3 DNA is TGTGCCAGCAGCTCCAGGACAGGGGGTTCTAACTATGGCTACACCTTC.

This clone showed up just once. At one end the junction does not follow the germline gene, possibly because of a read error. This chain connects TRBV5-4 to TRBJ2-1, with D possibly being TRBD1 or TRBD2 (6 bases each). Germline V gene data show CDR1 as SGHNT and CDR2 as YYREEE (reference sequence). The CDR3 extends over 12 amino acids. The CDR3 DNA sequence: TGTGCCAGCAGTTTGGGGGGCGGTGAGCAGTTCTTC. Its translation: CASSLGGGEQFF.

The genes are TRBV6-1 and TRBJ2-7; 7 nucleotides align to TRBD2. This CDR3 has 14 residues. CDR1 MNHNS and CDR2 SASEGT come from the germline V gene. Trimming removed 6 bases from V and 3 bases from J; junction bases left unmatched: 8. The CDR3 protein is CASRPSGDLYEQYF. In DNA, the CDR3 is TGTGCCAGCAGACCCAGCGGGGACCTCTACGAGCAGTACTTC.

V usage is TRBV5-1 and J usage is TRBJ2-7; D is ambiguous. The CDR3 has 14 amino acids. V was cut by 1 base and J by 4 bases, with 12 bases left in between. Per the germline V gene, CDR1 is SGHRS and CDR2 is YFSETQ. CDR3 sequence: CASSLRGPQYEQYF. CDR3 sequence (DNA): TGCGCCAGCAGCTTGCGTGGGCCTCAGTACGAGCAGTACTTC.

This chain joins TRBV11-2 and TRBJ2-7; D is undetermined. The CDR3 is made up of 12 amino acids. Germline V gene lookup returns CDR1 SGHAT and CDR2 FQNNGV. Trimming stripped 5 bases from V and 3 bases from J, with 8 bases between. CDR3 nucleotides: TGTGCCAGCAGCCGACCCTTCTACGAGCAGTACTTC. This sequence encodes CASSRPFYEQYF.

The rearrangement uses TRBV12-5 and TRBJ2-1, with 11 bases matching TRBD2. The CDR3 sequence is 16 residues long. CDR1 LGHNT and CDR2 FRNRAP come from the germline V gene. Losses at the gene ends were 6 bases for V and 5 bases for J; bases not matched to a gene: 9. For the CDR3, the DNA is TGTGCTAGTGGCCCTAAGACTAGCGGGAACAACAATGAGCAGTTCTTC. Protein sequence: CASGPKTSGNNNEQFF.

The V gene is TRBV19, the J gene TRBJ1-1; D gene uncertain. Trimming took 4 bases from V and 0 from J, leaving 6 bases between them. The CDR3 consists of 13 residues. Germline lookup yields CDR1 LNHDA and CDR2 SQIVND (reference sequence). The CDR3 DNA is TGTGCCAGTAGTACAACCGTGAACACTGAAGCTTTCTTT. Translating gives CASSTTVNTEAFF.

This chain connects TRBV30 to TRBJ2-1, with D tentatively TRBD2 (6 bases). Germline assignment: CDR1 GTSNPN and CDR2 SVGIG (reference sequence). The CDR3 has 12 amino acids. Deletions cut 2 bases from V and 6 bases from J, with 8 bases between. CDR3 DNA: TGTGCCTGGAGTCACGGGGGCAATGAGCAGTTCTTC. Protein sequence: CAWSHGGNEQFF.